This T cell receptor beta chain was observed in a study of blood T cell repertoires in COVID-19. This clone is a singleton in its sample. Authors' methods: How many nucleated cells were present was estimated from reference gene primer amplification. The method was immunoSEQ multiplex PCR; TCRdb's version includes in-frame clones alone and lacks a portion of them. D and trimming were read from the DNA, whereas the V and J calls and clone size are those reported in that table. Altogether hundreds of thousands of clones are present, 89% being singletons, with the ten largest covering about 9.5%. Self-reported history from a screening survey and questionnaire set each donor's cohort. Germline V CDR1 and CDR2: MNHEY, SVGEGT. The V gene lost 4 bases and the J gene lost 0 bases, with 8 bases spanning the gap. The CDR3 loop spans 14 amino acids.

The TCR originated in a woman aged 40 to 50 who had recovered from COVID-19. Sequencing was done on a sample of PBMCs or T cells enriched from blood (not recorded which). The rearrangement uses TRBV6-2 or TRBV6-3 and TRBJ2-3, with D perhaps matching TRBD2 (6 bases). The CDR3 bases are TGTGCCAGCAGTTCCGGGACTAGCACAGATACGCAGTATTTT. It translates to CASSSGTSTDTQYF.